The rows below give T cell receptor beta chains drawn from one sample of a study of blood T cell repertoires in COVID-19. Method: immunoSEQ multiplex PCR; TCRdb's copy keeps in-frame clones and lacks some. Of 150,000 to 200,000 clones listed, more than 70% are singletons. Sequencing was performed on PBMCs or T cells enriched from blood (not recorded which). These receptors were taken from a woman aged 25 to 39 who had recovered from COVID-19. Both conserved end residues are part of each CDR3. A D gene is named only where the DNA matches it firmly. A clone size is listed for some rows: how often the clone was seen (once, few, many), or a class if it is expanded.

>NA|TRBV4-1|TRBJ2-3|NA
CASSQDSAAPVTDTQYF
TGCGCCAGCAGCCAAGATTCGGCGGCGCCGGTCACAGATACGCAGTATTTT
>NA|TRBV28|TRBJ1-2|TRBD1
CASSSGQPIYGYTF
TGTGCCAGCAGTTCGGGACAGCCAATCTATGGCTACACCTTC
>NA|TRBV7-9|TRBJ2-1|TRBD1
CASSPRDRVDYNEQFF
TGTGCCAGCAGCCCAAGGGACAGGGTCGACTACAATGAGCAGTTCTTC
>once|TRBV28|TRBJ1-1|NA
CASSLTTVTEAFF
TGTGCCAGCAGTTTAACGACAGTCACTGAAGCTTTCTTT
>NA|TRBV27|TRBJ1-1|NA
CASSPEGITEAFF
TGTGCCAGCAGTCCGGAGGGGATCACTGAAGCTTTCTTT
>NA|TRBV12-1|TRBJ2-5|NA
CASADATGIQETQYF
TGTGCCAGCGCGGATGCCACGGGAATCCAAGAGACCCAGTACTTC
>NA|TRBV5-8|TRBJ2-5|NA
CASSLASVTQYF
TGTGCCAGCAGCTTGGCATCAGTGACCCAGTACTTC
>once|TRBV6-5|TRBJ2-5|NA
CASSLGLRRGGTQYF
TGTGCCAGCAGTCTTGGACTCCGTAGAGGGGGGACCCAGTACTTC
>NA|TRBV3-1/TRBV3-2|TRBJ2-2|NA
CASSPRTGTSPGELFF
TGTGCCAGCAGCCCTCGCACCGGAACTAGCCCCGGGGAGCTGTTTTTT
>NA|TRBV27|TRBJ2-3|NA
CASSLWGRQTDTQYF
TGTGCCAGCAGTTTATGGGGCCGGCAAACAGATACGCAGTATTTT
>NA|TRBV28|TRBJ2-7|TRBD2
CASSSETSGSYEQYF
TGTGCCAGCAGTTCGGAGACTAGCGGGAGCTACGAGCAGTACTTC
>NA|TRBV5-1|TRBJ2-7|NA
CASSLASDYEQYF
TGCGCCAGCAGCTTGGCTAGCGACTACGAGCAGTACTTC
>NA|TRBV5-1|TRBJ1-1|NA
CASSLGQDTEAFF
TGCGCCAGCAGCTTGGGACAGGACACTGAAGCTTTCTTT
>NA|TRBV24-1|TRBJ2-1|TRBD2
CATSGPSGNSYNEQFF
TGTGCCACCAGTGGCCCTAGCGGGAACTCCTACAATGAGCAGTTCTTC
>NA|TRBV29-1|TRBJ2-5|NA
CSVESFREETQYF
TGCAGCGTTGAATCGTTCCGCGAGGAGACCCAGTACTTC
>few|TRBV28|TRBJ1-6|TRBD1
CASRLMAGTGHSPLHF
TGTGCCAGCAGGCTCATGGCGGGGACAGGGCATTCACCCCTCCACTTT
>NA|TRBV19|TRBJ1-2|TRBD1
CASRGTGERSYTF
TGTGCCAGTAGAGGCACAGGGGAAAGGAGCTACACCTTC
>NA|TRBV28|TRBJ1-2|NA
CASSTGLANYGYTF
TGTGCCAGCAGTACAGGGTTGGCTAACTATGGCTACACCTTC
>NA|TRBV28|TRBJ2-1|NA
CASSQPIHRSSYNEQFF
TGTGCCAGCAGCCAACCCATCCATAGGAGCTCCTACAATGAGCAGTTCTTC
>once|TRBV3-1/TRBV3-2|TRBJ2-6|NA
CASSQGLLSGANVLTF
TGTGCCAGCAGCCAGGGCTTGCTCTCTGGGGCCAACGTCCTGACTTTC
>NA|TRBV19|TRBJ2-7|TRBD1
CASRGDRGISTYEQYF
TGTGCCAGTAGAGGGGACAGGGGCATATCGACCTACGAGCAGTACTTC
>NA|TRBV28|TRBJ1-1|NA
CASTKSGGATEAFF
TGTGCCAGCACAAAGTCGGGGGGGGCCACTGAAGCTTTCTTT
>few|TRBV28|TRBJ1-2|TRBD1
CASSTGARQGFRSYTF
TGTGCCAGCAGCACCGGTGCGAGACAGGGGTTTCGGAGCTACACCTTC
>NA|TRBV11-3|TRBJ2-1|TRBD1
CASSLTQGAYNEQFF
TGTGCCAGCAGCTTAACCCAGGGGGCCTACAATGAGCAGTTCTTC
>NA|TRBV7-9|TRBJ2-5|TRBD2
CASRPTSGRRVRGETQYF
TGTGCCAGCAGGCCCACTAGCGGGAGAAGGGTCCGGGGCGAGACCCAGTACTTC
>NA|TRBV15|TRBJ1-1|TRBD1
CATSRDRGNTEAFF
TGTGCCACCAGCAGGGACAGGGGGAACACTGAAGCTTTCTTT
>NA|TRBV15|TRBJ2-3|NA
CATSREWSGPSTDTQYF
TGTGCCACCAGCAGAGAATGGAGCGGGCCTAGCACAGATACGCAGTATTTT
>NA|TRBV10-2|TRBJ1-6|NA
CASSHGTIPPPLHF
TGCGCCAGCAGCCACGGGACAATTCCTCCACCCCTCCACTTT
>NA|TRBV6-4|TRBJ2-1|NA
CASSDSIGSSYNEQFF
TGTGCCAGCAGTGACTCGATCGGGAGTTCCTACAATGAGCAGTTCTTC
>NA|TRBV5-4|TRBJ2-1|TRBD2
CASSLETSGSNEQFF
TGTGCCAGCAGCTTGGAAACTAGCGGGAGCAATGAGCAGTTCTTC
>NA|TRBV7-9|TRBJ1-2|TRBD1
CASSYGQGAGYTF
TGTGCCAGCAGTTACGGACAGGGGGCTGGCTACACCTTC
>few|TRBV30|TRBJ1-1|NA
CAWSVHSRGEAFF
TGTGCCTGGAGTGTACATTCCCGGGGGGAAGCTTTCTTT
>NA|TRBV30|TRBJ1-2|NA
CAWSVQLLRGYTF
TGTGCCTGGAGTGTACAACTTTTGCGGGGCTACACCTTC
>NA|TRBV7-9|TRBJ2-3|NA
CASSIAYRGGRVDTTQYF
TGTGCCAGCAGCATAGCCTACAGGGGAGGTAGGGTAGATACGACGCAGTATTTT
>NA|TRBV5-5|TRBJ2-7|NA
CASSLAASASYEQYF
TGTGCCAGCAGCTTGGCCGCCAGCGCCTCCTACGAGCAGTACTTC
>NA|TRBV12-5|TRBJ2-2|NA
CASAFMTGVNTGELFF
TGTGCTAGTGCATTCATGACAGGAGTGAACACCGGGGAGCTGTTTTTT
>NA|TRBV28|TRBJ1-5|NA
CASSFRFPYSNQPQHF
TGTGCCAGCAGTTTTCGGTTTCCTTATAGCAATCAGCCCCAGCATTTT
>NA|TRBV5-8|TRBJ2-1|NA
CASTLGGLFYNEQFF
TGTGCCAGCACTCTGGGGGGGCTTTTCTACAATGAGCAGTTCTTC
>NA|TRBV29-1|TRBJ2-3|TRBD2
CSVEGREGDTQYF
TGCAGCGTTGAAGGGCGGGAGGGGGATACGCAGTATTTT
>few|TRBV5-4|TRBJ1-5|TRBD1
CASSLDRGQPQHF
TGTGCCAGCAGCTTGGACAGGGGGCAGCCCCAGCATTTT
>NA|TRBV5-4|TRBJ2-3|TRBD2
CASSLDLAGGPSTDTQYF
TGTGCCAGCAGCTTGGACCTAGCGGGAGGGCCGAGCACAGATACGCAGTATTTT